These 7 T cell receptor beta chains were all obtained from the same sample, sequenced in a study of post-analysis software for immune sequencing data. Unique molecular identifiers tagged the TCR beta cDNA libraries. Each CDR3 protein gets one entry after TCRdb re-called the PCR reads with MiXCR. The table lists hundreds of thousands of distinct CDR3 sequences, 35% to 40% of them singletons. Which antigens these TCRs recognize remains unknown. Study observations and caveats: There were five TRBV segments more frequent in patients than controls, and TRBV5-6, TRBV5-1 and TRBV20-1 were among them.

Material for sequencing was blood. The receptors were sampled from a girl aged 10-17 years with multiple sclerosis.

This clonotype was found a few times. This rearrangement joins TRBV7-3 to TRBJ2-1, with 8 positions matching TRBD1. V was clipped by 5 bases and J by 3 bases; unmatched bases: 9. This CDR3 is built from 16 residues. CDR1 is SGHTA and CDR2 is FQGTGA in the germline V gene. Here the CDR3 reads CASSTLTGESYNEQFF. The CDR3 bases are TGTGCCAGCAGCACGCTGACAGGGGAGAGCTACAATGAGCAGTTCTTC.

Worth noting for this clonotype: A much larger clone sits a single nucleotide away, making a read error possible. The chain combines TRBV20-1 with TRBJ2-6; TRBD2 might be the D (6 bases). In germline, CDR1 is DFQATT, CDR2 SNEGSKA (reference sequence). There are 18 residues in the CDR3. CDR3 DNA: TGCAGTGCTAGCCTAGCCGGAGGGAGTTCCTCTGGGGCCAACGTCCGGACTTTC. Amino acid sequence: CSASLAGGSSSGANVRTF.

The CDR3 DNA sequence: TGTGCCAGCAGCGCCGGGACAGCTTATAATTCACCCCTCCACTTT. It is translated as CASSAGTAYNSPLHF. J is TRBJ1-6 and V is TRBV9; 7 nucleotides agree with TRBD1. Germline CDR1 and CDR2: SGDLS and YYNGEE. The CDR3 runs 15 residues. J lost 4 bases, V lost 3 bases, and 4 bases had no gene match.

This rearrangement joins TRBV7-9 to TRBJ2-1; no reliable D call. V was trimmed by 5 bases and J by 7 bases, leaving 6 bases between them. Per germline, CDR1 SEHNR and CDR2 FQNEAQ (reference sequence). This CDR3 has 11 amino acids. CDR3 in DNA: TGTGCCAGCAGCCAGCTTAATGAGCAGTTCTTC. Translation gives CASSQLNEQFF.

In its sample, this clonotype was seen many times. The chain recombines TRBV20-1 with TRBJ2-1, with D tentatively TRBD1 or TRBD2 (5 bases each). Trimming pared 7 bases from V and 4 bases from J, leaving 8 bases between. The germline CDR1 and CDR2 sequences are DFQATT and SNEGSKA (reference sequence). The CDR3 extends over 11 amino acids. As DNA, the CDR3 is TGCAGTGGGGACCATTACAATGAGCAGTTCTTC. Amino acid sequence: CSGDHYNEQFF.

Points on this clonotype: One junction end does not reproduce the germline sequence, and a read error may be involved. CDR3 sequence: CASSFRDRVGTGERFF. The DNA for the CDR3 is TGTGCCAGCAGCTTCCGGGACAGGGTCGGCACCGGGGAGCGGTTTTTT. The V call is TRBV7-6, the J call TRBJ2-2, with TRBD1 matching 9 bases. The germline gives CDR1 SGHVS, CDR2 FNYEAQ. The CDR3 totals 16 residues.

The chain recombines TRBV14 with TRBJ2-2; no reliable D call. Trimming cost V 0 bases and J 1 base, with 12 bases left between them. The length of the CDR3 is 17 residues. Germline CDR1 and CDR2: SGHDN and FVKESK. Written as DNA, the CDR3 is TGTGCCAGCAGCCAAGAGAGTAGCCGGATGAACACCGGGGAGCTGTTTTTT. It specifies CASSQESSRMNTGELFF.